These 19 T cell receptor beta chains were sequenced from one sample in a study of monozygotic twins with inflammatory bowel disease. Reanalyzing the 5' RACE reads, TCRdb keeps one entry per CDR3 protein, without DNA. The sample table sets out about 330,000 distinct CDR3 sequences. Sequenced input: blood. Receptor source: a human donor with ulcerative colitis or Crohn's disease, or a healthy co-twin of an affected twin (not recorded which).

CDR3 protein: CASSPIGGDTQYF. The chain combines TRBV5-1 with TRBJ2-3. Looked up from germline, CDR1 is SGHRS and CDR2 is YFSETQ. There are 13 residues in the CDR3.

The chain uses TRBV5-1 and TRBJ2-5; as DNA is missing, the TRBD1 call by TCRdb cannot be tested. Germline assignment: CDR1 SGHRS and CDR2 YFSETQ. This CDR3 is built from 14 residues. CDR3 region: CASSYDASGETQYF. The complete variable domain, with remaining parts taken from reference TRBV5-1 and TRBJ2-5, reads KAGVTQTPRYLIKTRGQQVTLSCSPISGHRSVSWYQQTPGQGLQFLFEYFSETQRNKGNFPGRFSGRQFSNSRSEMNVSTLELGDSALYLCASSYDASGETQYFGPGTRLLVL.

This chain uses TRBV12-3 or TRBV12-4 with TRBJ2-3; TCRdb outputs TRBD1, but without DNA this stays unchecked. CDR3 length equals 16 residues. The CDR3 spells CASSFVAGQTTDTQYF.

The rearrangement joins TRBV5-6 to TRBJ2-7. CDR1 is SGHDT and CDR2 is YYEEEE in the germline V gene. This CDR3 contains 14 residues. The CDR3 loop reads CASSVDRVVAEQYF.

The rearrangement joins TRBV6-1 to TRBJ1-5. Germline assignment: CDR1 MNHNS and CDR2 SASEGT. This CDR3 comprises 15 residues. The CDR3 loop is CASSRGDLGNQPQHF.

The chain couples TRBV29-1 to TRBJ2-1; no DNA is available, so the TRBD1 call from TCRdb remains unchecked. CDR1 and CDR2 (germline): SQVTM, ANQGSEA. The CDR3 loop spans 13 amino acids. The CDR3 spells CSGRARVNNEQFF.

The chain recombines TRBV7-3 with TRBJ2-3; TCRdb selects TRBD2, and the lack of DNA leaves this call unchecked. This CDR3 has 17 amino acids. The germline gives CDR1 SGHTA, CDR2 FQGTGA. CDR3 sequence reads: CASSFLGTGIAGNTQYF.

The rearrangement links TRBV5-6 to TRBJ1-2. CDR3 length: 13 residues. From germline, CDR1 is SGHDT and CDR2 YYEEEE. CDR3 protein: CASSLEGLYGYTF.

This chain links TRBV7-3 with TRBJ2-3; TCRdb selects TRBD2, and the lack of DNA leaves this call unchecked. Germline lookup yields CDR1 SGHTA and CDR2 FQGTGA. The CDR3 covers 15 residues. The CDR3 reads CASSSASGESDTQYF.

V and J are TRBV3-1 and TRBJ2-3. CDR3 size: 16 residues. The germline V gene encodes CDR1 LGHDT and CDR2 YNNKEL (reference sequence). The CDR3 here is CASSKRQAASTDTQYF.

This chain uses TRBV4-3 with TRBJ2-7; TCRdb selects TRBD1, and the lack of DNA leaves this call unchecked. Germline values: CDR1 LGHNA, CDR2 YSLEER. The CDR3 extends over 17 amino acids. CDR3 amino acids: CASSPYPGTGDAYEQYF.

CDR3: CASSPAEAVSYEQYF. The chain uses TRBV3-1 and TRBJ2-7; the D call from TCRdb, TRBD2, cannot be confirmed without DNA. Germline CDR1 and CDR2: LGHDT and YNNKEL (reference sequence). This CDR3 comprises 15 residues.

The J gene is TRBJ2-6, the V gene TRBV28. Germline-derived CDR1 and CDR2 are MDHEN and SYDVKM. This CDR3 has 16 residues. The CDR3 is CASSSSSRSGANVLTF.

The chain has TRBV4-3 and TRBJ1-2. The germline gives CDR1 LGHNA, CDR2 YSLEER. The CDR3 extends over 14 amino acids. The CDR3 protein is CASSQDRTVNGYTF.

The V call is TRBV7-2, the J call TRBJ2-5; absent DNA, TCRdb's TRBD2 call cannot be checked. Germline values: CDR1 SGHTA, CDR2 FQGNSA. There are 14 residues in the CDR3. CDR3 amino acids: CASSTAGIQETQYF.

The chain combines TRBV6-2 or TRBV6-3 with TRBJ1-3; TCRdb picks TRBD1, but there is no DNA to check that call. Per the germline V gene, CDR1 is MNHEY and CDR2 is SVGEGT. This CDR3 has 17 amino acids. The CDR3 sequence: CASSQGKGYSSGNTIYF.

This chain links TRBV20-1 with TRBJ1-3. CDR1 is DFQATT and CDR2 is SNEGSKA in the germline V gene (reference sequence). The CDR3 totals 15 residues. The CDR3 sequence: CSASLGVISGNTIYF.

The chain employs TRBV5-1 and TRBJ2-1; as DNA is missing, the TRBD2 call by TCRdb cannot be tested. Germline V lookup: CDR1 SGHRS, CDR2 YFSETQ. There are 18 residues in the CDR3. The CDR3 reads CASSLGPRAQSSYNEQFF.

The chain combines TRBV7-9 with TRBJ2-7; absent DNA, TCRdb's TRBD1 call cannot be checked. Per the germline V gene, CDR1 is SEHNR and CDR2 is FQNEAQ (reference sequence). This CDR3 spans 15 amino acids. The CDR3 loop is CASSLGPDSPYEQYF. The full variable domain, with the rest looked up from reference TRBV7-9 and TRBJ2-7, is DTGVSQNPRHKITKRGQNVTFRCDPISEHNRLYWYRQTLGQGPEFLTYFQNEAQLEKSRLLSDRFSAERPKGSFSTLEIQRTEQGDSAMYLCASSLGPDSPYEQYFGPGTRLTVT.